This TCR beta chain was sequenced in a study of cytomegalovirus exposure and HLA in healthy donors (dated by TCRdb to the late 2010s). About the study as a whole: An earlier analysis of some 550 of the donors reported approximately 270 Gb of sequence data and around 110 million unique TCR beta sequences from roughly 200 million T cells. The study aimed to test whether cataloging public T cell receptors could reveal signatures of past pathogen exposure. Of the roughly 390 genotyped donors, about 80% fell in the genetic ancestry cluster associated with self-reported Caucasian donors. In the later analysis, no new phenotypic data were used to find candidate immune exposures; instead, reliance was placed on TCR beta sequences and their occurrence across donors. An earlier analysis of 587 of the donors applied high-throughput TCR beta sequencing to assess whether each TCR beta V gene segment acted as functional or pseudogenic. Donor age, sex, ethnicity and CMV serostatus were compiled alongside the repertoire data. A separate validation cohort of roughly 120 different subjects was used in addition to the roughly 620-subject first cohort. Class I and class II HLA loci were covered by the typing at four-digit resolution. Every repertoire in the discovery cohort had been generated on one and the same sequencing platform. To predict cytomegalovirus infection status, the study brought together high-throughput TCR immunosequencing, statistical association of individual TCRs with disease status, and machine learning. Among around 400 genotyped donors of the cohort, an average of about 220,000 unique TCR beta nucleotide sequences was sequenced per donor, of which roughly 18% were non-productive. Four to six DR-DQ haplotypes were handled as single units for association and clustering, since linkage in the cohort was strong. Typing coverage differed by locus: A, B, C, DRB1 and DQB1 were typed in about 629-640 donors, DQA1 in roughly 510, DPA1 in around 610, and DPB1 in around 440. A later genetic analysis used genome-wide SNP genotypes for about 55% of the 666 donors, treating that subset as a discovery cohort. A later analysis re-analyzed previously published TCR beta repertoires from 660 or so donors and added high-resolution HLA genotyping to study TCR occurrence patterns. An early release covering roughly 600 HLA-typed donors comprised approximately 300 gigabases of sequencing data and 65 million to 100 million unique TCR sequences. The study used immunosequencing to profile the T cell repertoires of several hundred subjects and linked those repertoires to cytomegalovirus serostatus. The paper's findings and limits, for the study overall: An earlier analysis of 587 of the donors showed that most TCR beta V segments appeared in productive rearrangements either about 87% or about 30% of the time, which broadly matched IMGT annotations. In a later analysis, HLA-associated TCR beta chains were found to be more clonally expanded and to have lower generation probabilities than equally common non-associated chains. According to a later genetic analysis, donors in an Asian-associated ancestry cluster had fewer N-insertions in productive TCRs than the roughly 700-donor mean. Some IMGT-functional V segments, including TRBV6-2 and TRBV6-3, could not be distinguished by the 87-base-pair reads and were therefore excluded. A later analysis reported that several top co-occurrence clusters appeared linked to parvovirus B19, influenza, CMV and Epstein-Barr virus. According to the authors, the approach could potentially be generalized to other disease states and immunological phenotypes. According to a later analysis, TCR association rates differed among HLA loci, with DRB1 alleles showing the most associated TCRs and HLA-C alleles showing the fewest. Most TCR sequences were seen in very few donors, while some public TCRs were found in many individuals. In this cohort, only TCR beta chains were sequenced, and detectable features were limited by the absence of alpha or paired-chain data. Linkage disequilibrium might explain the correlated functional status among segregating V segments, but an unknown experimental factor could not be excluded. In both the original and validation cohorts, the classifier was reported to diagnose cytomegalovirus status with high specificity and sensitivity. A few of the identified cytomegalovirus-associated TCR beta chains were confirmed in vitro to be specific for cytomegalovirus antigens. For the cohort, immune exposure information was limited to CMV serostatus. Assigning TCR associations to individual alleles was difficult when HLA alleles, especially DR and DQ, strongly co-occurred. A later analysis found that most CMV-associated TCR beta chains appeared HLA-restricted, with HLA associations seemingly driven largely by CMV exposure. The presence/absence analyses assumed that sequencing depth was roughly uniform across donors, and that assumption may not be true. A later analysis associated 16,951 TCR beta sequences with specific HLA alleles at a false discovery rate of 0.05. A cluster of highly shared sequence variants was judged likely to represent a technical artifact of the sequencing pipeline. Because HLA typing was unavailable for some donors at each locus, only the typed subset was used in association tests. A total of 150 or so TCR beta chains were listed by the study as associated with cytomegalovirus. Because counts were too low, approximately 18 rarely observed V segments, including chromosome 9 orphons, were excluded from the earlier analysis of under 650 of the donors. A further reported finding was that TCR beta sequences accurately predicted the HLA-A and HLA-B alleles for most subjects in the first cohort. In a later genetic analysis, a missense DCLRE1C variant was associated with V-gene and J-gene trimming of TCR beta chains, and the association was replicated in an independent cohort.

The library came from the immunoSEQ multiplex PCR assay. A mixture of 60 forward primers for TCR Vbeta segments and 13 reverse primers for TCR Jbeta segments was used in the multiplex PCR. Amplification of the CDR3 region of rearranged TCR beta genes was performed with a multiplex PCR assay on genomic DNA. The amplified TCR beta libraries were sequenced on the Illumina HiSeq System as 87-base-pair reads. In the source study's methods: In a later analysis, around 80 million unique TCR beta chains were counted across the approximately 670 repertoires, and roughly 11 million of these chains were shared by at least two donors. A nearest-neighbor algorithm error-corrected the raw reads and collapsed the reads into unique sequences, merging closely related sequences to remove PCR and sequencing errors. Alignment of CDR3 sequences to IMGT reference sequences was used to assign V, D and J gene segments. For a sequence to be retained, at least a six-nucleotide match to both a V gene segment and a J gene segment was required. Rearrangements were classified as productive when the CDR3 lacked stop codons and remained in frame with V and J, and all other rearrangements were classified as non-productive. Following IMGT convention, CDR3 was defined as the stretch from the second conserved V-encoded cysteine up to the conserved J-encoded phenylalanine. The earlier analysis of approximately 500 of the donors excluded sequences that lacked an unambiguous match to a single V gene segment. In an earlier analysis of several hundred of the donors, V segments were called functional above 56.7% productive rearrangements and were called segregating when the between-donor standard deviation exceeded 5%. A statistical classification framework was developed to diagnose cytomegalovirus status using the catalog of TCR beta chain sequences. V and J gene assignment, in a later analysis, came from comparing TCR nucleotide sequences with IMGT/GENE-DB human TR gene sequences. In a later analysis, CDR3 sequences and most-parsimonious VDJ recombination scenarios were assigned using the TCRdist pipeline. A later analysis defined each TCR beta chain by its CDR3 amino acid sequence plus V-gene family, and excluded reads lacking a unique V-gene family. In a later analysis, fewer than 650 highly shared, low-generation-probability nucleotide sequences were removed to address suspected cross-contamination and a sequencing artifact. In a later analysis, a clonal expansion index for each public chain was calculated from normalized within-repertoire ranks of inferred template counts. In a later analysis, generation probabilities were computed using a VDJ recombination model fitted to out-of-frame rearrangements, and the results were checked against IGoR. A later analysis scored TCR-TCR, TCR-HLA and TCR-CMV co-occurrence with hypergeometric tests, applying a repertoire-size bias correction to TCR pairs. False discovery rates were estimated in a later analysis by permuting HLA or CMV assignments 20 times. In a later analysis, co-occurring TCRs were grouped using DBSCAN, with TCRdist sequence similarity added in when clustering inside HLA-allele-positive subsets. Co-occurrence clustering excluded repertoires with fewer than 30,000 or more than 120,000 public chains, plus five with anomalous nucleotide sharing. Entries here come from immuneACCESS through TCRdb and include only in-frame sequences with V and J called. Some clones fail to appear in such tables; in the studies checked, an unresolved V gene covers under half of the shortfall, and the cause of the remainder is unknown. The DNA was the basis for D and trimming; V, J and clone size are from that table. The sample table on file contains fewer than 70,000 clones. 5% to 5.5% of the sample comes from the top ten.

The cohort was made up of 500 to 850 healthy bone marrow donors. At the time of sampling, all cohort members were nominally healthy, though unrecorded immune exposures were likely present. The donor tested CMV seropositive, placing the donor among the 289 seropositive members of the cohort. A peripheral blood sample was collected from each donor, and TCR beta sequencing was performed on peripheral blood mononuclear cells. The Qiagen DNeasy Blood Extraction Kit was used to extract genomic DNA from the blood cell samples. For this clone: This clone's antigen is unknown.

The V end loses 2 bases and the J end loses 4 bases, and a stretch of 14 bases separates them. CDR1 MNHEY and CDR2 SVGAGI are derived from the germline V gene. Including the terminal cysteine and phenylalanine, the CDR3 comprises 15 residues. Here the CDR3 DNA is all that survives: 45 bases in frame from base 1. The specimen was PBMCs. The source of this sequence is a man aged 25 to 40 in good health and CMV-seropositive. Here the chain combines TRBV6-5 and TRBJ1-2; no D segment can be confidently identified. The CDR3 reads as follows: CASSYAGGRLYGYTF. The DNA reads TGTGCCAGCAGTTACGCGGGAGGGAGACTCTATGGCTACACCTTC.